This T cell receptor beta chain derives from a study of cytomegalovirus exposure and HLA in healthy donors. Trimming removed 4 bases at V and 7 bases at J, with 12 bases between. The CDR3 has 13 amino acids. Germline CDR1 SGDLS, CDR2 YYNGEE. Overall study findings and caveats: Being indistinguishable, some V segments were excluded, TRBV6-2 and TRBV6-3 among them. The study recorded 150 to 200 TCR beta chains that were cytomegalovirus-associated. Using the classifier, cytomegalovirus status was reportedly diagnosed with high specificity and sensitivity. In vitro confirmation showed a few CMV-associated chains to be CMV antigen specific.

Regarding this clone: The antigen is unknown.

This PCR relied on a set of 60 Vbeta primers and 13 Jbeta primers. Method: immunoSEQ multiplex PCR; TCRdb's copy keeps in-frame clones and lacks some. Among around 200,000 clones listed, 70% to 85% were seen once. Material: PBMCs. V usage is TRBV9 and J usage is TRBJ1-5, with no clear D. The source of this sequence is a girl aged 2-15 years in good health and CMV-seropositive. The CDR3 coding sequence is TGTGCCAGCAGCCCGGCAGCGGACCAGCCCCAGCATTTT. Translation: CASSPAADQPQHF.